Listed below are T cell receptor beta chains from one sample, sequenced in a study of regulatory T cells in long-lasting Graves disease. Using its own MiXCR run on the multiplex PCR reads, TCRdb lists one record per CDR3 protein. Of roughly 510,000 distinct CDR3 sequences listed, 16% were seen once; the top ten hold 12%. These data were also filed under a second study, of T cells in Graves' hyperthyroidism and ophthalmopathy.

The source material was peripheral blood mononuclear cells (PBMCs), sampled at new diagnosis, from a patient treated with antithyroid drugs. The receptors derive from a man between 18 and 29 years old with Graves disease. Each CDR3 is given with its conserved first and last residue. A D gene is named only where the DNA matches it firmly. Clone size, where shown, is once, few, many, or a class for clones that have expanded.

V gene: TRBV20-1
clone size: few
J gene: TRBJ2-3
D gene: TRBD2
CDR3 DNA: TGCAGTGCTAAAGGACTAGCGGGAGCAAGCACAGATACGCAGTATTTT
CDR3 protein: CSAKGLAGASTDTQYF

V gene: TRBV6-1
clone size: NA
J gene: TRBJ1-1
D gene: NA
CDR3 DNA: TGTGCCAGCAGTACTGCTCTTCGGGCTTTCTTT
CDR3 protein: CASSTALRAFF

V gene: TRBV7-3
clone size: few
J gene: TRBJ2-1
D gene: TRBD2
CDR3 DNA: TGTGCCAGCAGTTCTACCGGGACTAGCGGGACCCCCTGGTTCTTC
CDR3 protein: CASSSTGTSGTPWFF

V gene: TRBV2
clone size: NA
J gene: TRBJ2-7
D gene: TRBD2
CDR3 DNA: TGTGCCAGCAACGGGAGGGCTACAGGCTTCTACGAGCAGTACTTC
CDR3 protein: CASNGRATGFYEQYF

V gene: TRBV16
clone size: few
J gene: TRBJ1-1
D gene: NA
CDR3 DNA: TGTGCCAGCAGCCAGGGGGGCTACACTGAAGCTTTCTTT
CDR3 protein: CASSQGGYTEAFF

V gene: TRBV7-9
clone size: many
J gene: TRBJ2-1
D gene: NA
CDR3 DNA: TGTGCCAGCAGCCTTCAGGGGAATGTTTACAATGAGCAGTTCTTC
CDR3 protein: CASSLQGNVYNEQFF

V gene: TRBV7-7
clone size: NA
J gene: TRBJ2-1
D gene: TRBD2
CDR3 DNA: TGTGCTAGCAGCCCACCGTGGGGGGGAGGGACTCCCTATGCACCCTACAATGAGCAGTTCTTC
CDR3 protein: CASSPPWGGGTPYAPYNEQFF

V gene: TRBV7-3
clone size: NA
J gene: TRBJ2-2
D gene: NA
CDR3 DNA: TGTGCCAGCAGCTCACGCGGCGGGGAGCTGTTTTTT
CDR3 protein: CASSSRGGELFF

V gene: TRBV14
clone size: few
J gene: TRBJ2-7
D gene: NA
CDR3 DNA: TGTGCCAGCAGCCAAGATGCAGGTGGGGGCGAAATAGACGAGCAGTACTTC
CDR3 protein: CASSQDAGGGEIDEQYF

V gene: TRBV7-3
clone size: few
J gene: TRBJ1-4
D gene: NA
CDR3 DNA: TGTGCCAGCAGCTTAACCGGGGGATTTGGCGAAAAACTGTTTTTT
CDR3 protein: CASSLTGGFGEKLFF

V gene: TRBV4-1
clone size: NA
J gene: TRBJ2-7
D gene: NA
CDR3 DNA: TGCGCCAGCAGCCAAGTCGTGGGGATAACCTACGAGCAGTACTTC
CDR3 protein: CASSQVVGITYEQYF

V gene: TRBV12-3/TRBV12-4
clone size: few
J gene: TRBJ2-7
D gene: TRBD2
CDR3 DNA: TGTGCCAGCAGCCCAGGGATGGGACTAGCGAACTACGAGCAGTACTTC
CDR3 protein: CASSPGMGLANYEQYF

V gene: TRBV2
clone size: many
J gene: TRBJ1-6
D gene: NA
CDR3 DNA: TGTGCCAGCACCCGGAATTCACCCCTCCACTTT
CDR3 protein: CASTRNSPLHF

V gene: TRBV9
clone size: many
J gene: TRBJ2-7
D gene: NA
CDR3 DNA: TGTGCCAGCAGCAAAGAACCGGGGGGCCTCTCCTACGAGCAGTACTTC
CDR3 protein: CASSKEPGGLSYEQYF

V gene: TRBV24-1
clone size: many
J gene: TRBJ2-1
D gene: NA
CDR3 DNA: TGTGCCACCAGTCCCTCGGACGGAACATCCTACAATGAGCAGTTCTTC
CDR3 protein: CATSPSDGTSYNEQFF

V gene: TRBV9
clone size: NA
J gene: TRBJ2-7
D gene: TRBD2
CDR3 DNA: TGTGCCAGCAGCCCCGAGGCGGGAGTATCCTACGAGCAGTACTTC
CDR3 protein: CASSPEAGVSYEQYF

V gene: TRBV28
clone size: many
J gene: TRBJ2-7
D gene: NA
CDR3 DNA: TGTGCCAGCAGTCCTCAGTGGGCGAAACTGAGCGAGCAGTACTTC
CDR3 protein: CASSPQWAKLSEQYF